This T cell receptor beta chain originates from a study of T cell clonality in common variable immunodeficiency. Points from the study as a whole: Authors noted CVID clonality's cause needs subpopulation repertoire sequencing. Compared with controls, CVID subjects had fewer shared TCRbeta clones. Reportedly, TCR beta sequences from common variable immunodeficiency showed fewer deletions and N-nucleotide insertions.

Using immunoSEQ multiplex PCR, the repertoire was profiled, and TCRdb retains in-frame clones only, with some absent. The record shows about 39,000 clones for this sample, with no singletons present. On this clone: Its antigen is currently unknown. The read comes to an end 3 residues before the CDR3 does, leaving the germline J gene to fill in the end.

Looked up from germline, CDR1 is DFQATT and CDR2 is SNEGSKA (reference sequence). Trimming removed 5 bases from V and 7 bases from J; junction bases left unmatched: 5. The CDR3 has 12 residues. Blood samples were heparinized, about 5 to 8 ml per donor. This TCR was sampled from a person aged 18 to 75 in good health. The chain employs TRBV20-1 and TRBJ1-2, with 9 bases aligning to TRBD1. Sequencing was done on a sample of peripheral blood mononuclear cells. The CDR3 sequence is CSARQGELGYTF. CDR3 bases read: TGCAGTGCTCGACAGGGGGAGCTTGGC.